This T cell receptor beta chain was captured in a study of blood T cells in healthy people across ages. Trimming cost V 0 bases and J 3 bases, with 9 bases left between them. The length of the CDR3 is 14 residues. Germline CDR1 SGHDT, CDR2 YYEEEE. Through a sample-barcoded 5' primer and a J-beta primer mix, a second PCR was run for roughly 7 to 12 cycles. Paired-end reads containing CDR3 totaled no fewer than 2.5 million for each sample. MiXCR, applied by TCRdb to the 5' RACE reads, yields one record per CDR3 protein. The table lists approximately 810,000 distinct CDR3 sequences, about 30% of them singletons. Study results and caveats: In older individuals, TCR beta diversity per million T cells was lower, falling roughly linearly with age. PBMCs went unsorted, and a conclusive naive versus antigen-experienced comparison was therefore prevented.

Donors were systemically healthy Caucasian individuals from Russia aged 6 to 90 years. In its sample, this clonotype was seen many times. Its antigen is currently unknown. The sequenced sample was blood. This chain connects TRBV5-6 to TRBJ2-5; D unresolved. This receptor was obtained from a woman older than 75 in good health. CDR3 nucleotide sequence: TGTGCCAGCAGCTTGGGTAACTTGGAAGAGACCCAGTACTTC. Translated: CASSLGNLEETQYF.